This T cell receptor (beta chain) was profiled in a study of response to subunit inactivated influenza vaccine. Study-level points and caveats: The authors proposed limited new T cell recruitment per seasonal influenza vaccination.

This CDR3 is built from 9 residues. Germline V gene sequence: CDR1 SNHLY, CDR2 FYNNEI. TCRdb recomputed calls from the RT-PCR reads with MiXCR, one row per CDR3 protein. The sample carries around 320,000 distinct CDR3 sequences, about 20% recorded once. About this clonotype: Its antigen is not known. A read error may account for a junction end that differs from germline.

The source material was PBMCs from blood, sampled 21 months after vaccination. This receptor was taken from a man between 50 and 70 years old who received an inactivated influenza vaccine. J is TRBJ2-1 and V is TRBV2; D remains ambiguous. CDR3 amino acids: CASSALKIF. DNA of the CDR3: TGTGCCAGCAGTGCTCTAAAGATCTTC.